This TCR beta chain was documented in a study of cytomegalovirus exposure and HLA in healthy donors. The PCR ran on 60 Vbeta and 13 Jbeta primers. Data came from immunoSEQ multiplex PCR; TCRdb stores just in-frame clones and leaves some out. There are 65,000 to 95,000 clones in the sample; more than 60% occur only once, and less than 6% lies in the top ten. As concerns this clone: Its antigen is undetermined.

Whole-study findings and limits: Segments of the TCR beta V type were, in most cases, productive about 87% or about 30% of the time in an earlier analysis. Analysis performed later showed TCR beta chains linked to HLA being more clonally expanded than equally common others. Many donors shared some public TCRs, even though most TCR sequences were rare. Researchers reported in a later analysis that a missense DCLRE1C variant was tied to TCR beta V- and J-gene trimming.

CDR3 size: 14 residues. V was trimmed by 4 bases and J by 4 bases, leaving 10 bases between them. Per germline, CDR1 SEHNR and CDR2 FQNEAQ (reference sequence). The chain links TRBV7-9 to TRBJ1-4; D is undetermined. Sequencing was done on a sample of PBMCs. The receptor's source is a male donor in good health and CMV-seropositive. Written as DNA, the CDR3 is TGTGCCAGCAGCTCCCCGGGGATTAATGAAAAACTGTTTTTT. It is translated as CASSSPGINEKLFF.